This entry is about one T cell receptor (beta chain). What it binds is unknown. RNA was extracted with the RNeasy kit, and a quantity of about 0.45 to 1 ug was reverse transcribed using random hexamers. The method of amplification for TCR beta CDR3 was immunoSEQ multiplex PCR, covering 54 Vbeta and 13 Jbeta. MiXCR, applied by TCRdb to the immunoSEQ multiplex PCR reads, yields one record per CDR3 protein. This table has more than 95,000 distinct CDR3 sequences, 85% to 95% appearing once. The source of the sample is a study of CD8 T cells in Susac syndrome. Overall study findings and caveats: By the study's own acknowledgment, its TCR sequencing and HLA analysis included relatively few individuals.

Sequencing of TCR beta drew on CD8+ and CD4+ T cells from blood. FACS was used to enrich TEMRA cells, whereas the CD8+ and CD4+ T cells were obtained by negative isolation. The sequenced sample consisted of CD4+ T cells from PBMCs. The clonotype comes from a human donor with multiple sclerosis.

The DNA for the CDR3 is TGTGCCAGCTCACCGATCGTCTCTGGAAACACCATATATTTT. Its translation: CASSPIVSGNTIYF. The chain is built from TRBV18 and TRBJ1-3; D not resolved. V gave up 3 bases and J gave up 0 bases, with 6 bases separating them. Germline V gene data show CDR1 as KGHSH and CDR2 as LQKENI. The CDR3 sequence is 14 residues long.